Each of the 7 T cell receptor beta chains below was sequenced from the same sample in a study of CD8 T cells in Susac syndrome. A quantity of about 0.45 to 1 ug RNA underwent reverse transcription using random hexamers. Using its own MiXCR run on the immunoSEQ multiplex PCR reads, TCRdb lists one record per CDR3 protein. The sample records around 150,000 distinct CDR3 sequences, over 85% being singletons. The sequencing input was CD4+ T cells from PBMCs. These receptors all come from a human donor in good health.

The DNA of the CDR3 is TGTGCCAGCAGTTATGTAGCGGGGGGCATGGAGACCCAGTACTTC. Its protein product is CASSYVAGGMETQYF. The rearrangement joins TRBV6-2 or TRBV6-3 to TRBJ2-5, with 10 bases aligning to TRBD2. CDR1 MNHEY and CDR2 SVGEGT come from the germline V gene. The V segment lost 3 bases and the J segment 5 bases; nucleotides outside the gene matches: 6. The CDR3 loop spans 15 amino acids.

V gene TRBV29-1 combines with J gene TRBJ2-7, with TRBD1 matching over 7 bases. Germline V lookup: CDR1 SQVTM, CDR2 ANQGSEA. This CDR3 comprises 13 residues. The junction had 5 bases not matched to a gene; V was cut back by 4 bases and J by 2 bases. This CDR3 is CSVVDRRTYEQYF. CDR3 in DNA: TGCAGCGTTGTGGACAGGCGAACCTACGAGCAGTACTTC.

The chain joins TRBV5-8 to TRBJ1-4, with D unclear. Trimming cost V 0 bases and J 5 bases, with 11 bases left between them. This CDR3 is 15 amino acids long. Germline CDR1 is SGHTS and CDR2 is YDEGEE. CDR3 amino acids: CASSLASRGNEKLFF. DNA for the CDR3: TGTGCCAGCAGCTTGGCCAGCCGAGGAAATGAAAAACTGTTTTTT.

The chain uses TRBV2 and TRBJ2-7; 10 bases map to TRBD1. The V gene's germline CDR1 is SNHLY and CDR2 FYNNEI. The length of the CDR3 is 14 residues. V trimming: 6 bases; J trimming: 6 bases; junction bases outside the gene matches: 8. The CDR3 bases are TGTGCCAGCAGCCCCGGGACAGGGGAGCCCGAGCAGTACTTC. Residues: CASSPGTGEPEQYF.

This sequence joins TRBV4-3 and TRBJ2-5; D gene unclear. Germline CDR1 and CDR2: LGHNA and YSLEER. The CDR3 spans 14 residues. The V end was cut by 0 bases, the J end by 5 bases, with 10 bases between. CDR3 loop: CASSQDLRAETQYF. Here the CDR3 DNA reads TGCGCCAGCAGCCAAGATCTTAGGGCGGAGACCCAGTACTTC.

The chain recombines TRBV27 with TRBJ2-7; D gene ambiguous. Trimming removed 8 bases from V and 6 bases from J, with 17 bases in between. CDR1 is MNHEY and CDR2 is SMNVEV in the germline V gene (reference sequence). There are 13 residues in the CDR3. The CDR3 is CASRRLMALEQYF. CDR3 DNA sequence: TGTGCCAGCCGGCGACTCATGGCTCTCGAGCAGTACTTC.

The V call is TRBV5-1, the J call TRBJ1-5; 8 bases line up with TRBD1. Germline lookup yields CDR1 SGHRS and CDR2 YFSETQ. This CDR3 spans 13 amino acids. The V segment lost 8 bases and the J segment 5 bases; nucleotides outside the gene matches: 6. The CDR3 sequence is CASAQGADQPQHF. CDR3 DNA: TGCGCCAGTGCCCAGGGGGCGGATCAGCCCCAGCATTTT.